The sample holds one count of the clone carrying this TCR beta chain. What it binds is not known. TCRdb re-derived calls from the 5' RACE reads in MiXCR, one entry per CDR3 protein. The sample shows about 190,000 distinct CDR3 sequences, about 17% of them seen only once. V gave up 6 bases and J gave up 8 bases, with 22 bases separating them. CDR3 length equals 16 residues. Germline values: CDR1 MNHEY, CDR2 SMNVEV (reference sequence). This sample is drawn from a study of T-cell memory formation after mild COVID-19. Study results and limitations: Later expanders leaned CD4+, whereas clones that contracted between day 15 and 85 were balanced CD4/CD8.

This receptor was obtained from an adult woman who had mild COVID-19 (a few samples of this study predate the infection). Cell type and time point are not known. Sequencing input: PBMCs or a T cell subset sorted from them (not recorded which). J is TRBJ1-4 and V is TRBV27, with D perhaps TRBD1 (6 bases). CDR3 sequence: CASSENFGGQGEKLFF. The CDR3 DNA sequence: TGTGCCAGCAGCGAGAATTTCGGGGGGCAGGGAGAAAAACTGTTTTTT.